Listed below are T cell receptor beta chains from one sample, sequenced in a study of blood T cell repertoires in COVID-19. Libraries were prepared by immunoSEQ multiplex PCR; TCRdb keeps only in-frame clonotypes and omits some of them. Found here are about 150,000 clones, around 87% of them singletons; the top ten hold about 4.1%. The specimen was peripheral blood. The source is a woman in her sixties with active or convalescent COVID-19. Each CDR3 is given with its conserved first and last residue. The D gene is left open where the match is weak. Some rows mark clone size as missing; the rest say once, few, many or name a class of expanded clone.

TRBV21-1,NA,15,TRBJ2-2,NA,TGTGCCAGCAGCAAAGGGGGAGGCGGCACCGGGGAGCTGTTTTTT,CASSKGGGGTGELFF
TRBV12-5,NA,14,TRBJ1-3,NA,TGTGCTAGTGGTTTGCCGACACAGGTAGACACCATATATTTT,CASGLPTQVDTIYF
TRBV10-2,TRBD1,14,TRBJ1-2,NA,TGCGCCAGCAGTGAAGTACAGGGGAACTATGGCTACACCTTC,CASSEVQGNYGYTF
TRBV18,NA,12,TRBJ1-1,NA,TGTGCCAGCTCCCCCAGAAACACTGAAGCTTTCTTT,CASSPRNTEAFF
TRBV6-1,NA,15,TRBJ1-3,NA,TGTGCCAGCAGTGAAGCTACGGGGGTTGGAAACACCATATATTTT,CASSEATGVGNTIYF
TRBV5-1,NA,16,TRBJ2-1,NA,TGCGCCAGCAGCTTGTATCTGGGGGCGTCCTACAATGAGCAGTTCTTC,CASSLYLGASYNEQFF
TRBV7-8,NA,14,TRBJ1-1,NA,TGTGCCAGCAGCCCGGTCGAGGGGAACACTGAAGCTTTCTTT,CASSPVEGNTEAFF
TRBV6-6,TRBD2,17,TRBJ2-3,few,TGTGCCAGCAGTCAAAACGGGGGGGGGACATCCACAGATACGCAGTATTTT,CASSQNGGGTSTDTQYF
TRBV5-6,NA,16,TRBJ1-6,NA,TGTGCCAGCAGCCCACGGGGTTGGGAACATAATTCACCCCTCCACTTT,CASSPRGWEHNSPLHF
TRBV7-2,TRBD1,14,TRBJ1-1,NA,TGTGCCAGCAGCTTAAGGCAGGGGGCCGCTGAAGCTTTCTTT,CASSLRQGAAEAFF
TRBV7-2,NA,14,TRBJ1-1,few,TGTGCCAGCAGCCCCGGGGGGGTTAACACTGAAGCTTTCTTT,CASSPGGVNTEAFF
TRBV5-8,NA,13,TRBJ1-1,NA,TGTGCCAGCAGCCCCATAACCAAGGGGGAAGCTTTCTTT,CASSPITKGEAFF
TRBV30,NA,15,TRBJ1-5,NA,TGTGCCTGGAGAAGGTCGGGCCAGGGGAATCAGCCCCAGCATTTT,CAWRRSGQGNQPQHF
TRBV11-3,TRBD1,18,TRBJ2-1,NA,TGTGCCAGCAGCTTATCAAACCAGGGACAGAAGCCCTACAATGAGCAGTTCTTC,CASSLSNQGQKPYNEQFF
TRBV7-8,TRBD1,16,TRBJ1-6,NA,TGTGCCAGCAGCGTGGGGACAGGGTTACATAATTCACCCCTCCACTTT,CASSVGTGLHNSPLHF
TRBV11-2,NA,13,TRBJ1-1,NA,TGTGCCAGCAGCTTAGACGTGAACACTGAAGCTTTCTTT,CASSLDVNTEAFF
TRBV5-1,NA,14,TRBJ1-3,NA,TGCGCCAGCAGCTTGGGACAACCAGGAAACACCATATATTTT,CASSLGQPGNTIYF
TRBV25-1,TRBD1,15,TRBJ1-5,NA,TGTGCCAGCAGTGTAGGGACAGGGGGCAATCAGCCCCAGCATTTT,CASSVGTGGNQPQHF
TRBV12-2,NA,16,TRBJ1-1,once,TGTGCAAGTCGCTTAGCGACGGGACAGAGTGTCACTGAAGCTTTCTTT,CASRLATGQSVTEAFF
TRBV7-2,NA,11,TRBJ2-5,NA,TGTGCCAGCAGCCCTCAAGAGACCCAGTACTTC,CASSPQETQYF
TRBV6-1,TRBD1,15,TRBJ1-4,NA,TGTGCCAGCAGTGAAGGGACAGGGGGGGATGAAAAACTGTTTTTT,CASSEGTGGDEKLFF
TRBV5-1,TRBD1,16,TRBJ2-5,NA,TGCGCCAGCGGGGACAGGGGTTCTTTCTCCGGAGAGACCCAGTACTTC,CASGDRGSFSGETQYF
TRBV18,TRBD2,16,TRBJ2-1,NA,TGTGCCAGCTCACCAAATCCAGCGGGGGGGCCGGTGGAGCAGTTCTTC,CASSPNPAGGPVEQFF
TRBV21-1,NA,12,TRBJ1-2,once,TGTGCCAGCAGCGGGGGGGACATGTGCCACACCTTC,CASSGGDMCHTF
TRBV13,TRBD1,17,TRBJ1-6,few,TGTGCCAGCAGATCGACAGGGGGCGTTCATCGGAATTCACCCCTCCACTTT,CASRSTGGVHRNSPLHF
TRBV12-3/TRBV12-4,NA,13,TRBJ1-6,NA,TGTGCCAGCAGTTTACACGAGGGTAGGCCCCTCCACTTT,CASSLHEGRPLHF
TRBV5-5,NA,13,TRBJ2-7,NA,TGTGCCAGCAGCTTATTAGGGGGGGCGAAGCAGTACTTC,CASSLLGGAKQYF
TRBV10-3,NA,14,TRBJ2-7,NA,TGTGCCATCAGTGAGGCGTGGGTTTCGGGGGAGCAGTACTTC,CAISEAWVSGEQYF
TRBV4-1,TRBD1,13,TRBJ1-2,NA,TGCGCCAGCAGAGAAACAGGGGACTATGGCTACACCTTC,CASRETGDYGYTF
TRBV15,TRBD1,16,TRBJ1-2,once,TGTGCCACCAGCAGACCGGGACAGGGGACCATCTATGGCTACACCTTC,CATSRPGQGTIYGYTF
TRBV6-5,TRBD1,15,TRBJ1-6,NA,TGTGCCAGCAGGTCAGGGGGCTCCTATAATTCACCCCTCCACTTT,CASRSGGSYNSPLHF
TRBV6-2/TRBV6-3,NA,11,TRBJ2-7,NA,TGTGCCAGCAGCAATAGTGCTTCGAGGTACTTC,CASSNSASRYF
TRBV6-1,NA,16,TRBJ2-5,NA,TGTGCCAGCAGTGGATCCAGGGCACCCCCACAAGAGACCCAGTACTTC,CASSGSRAPPQETQYF
TRBV7-9,NA,13,TRBJ1-1,once,TGTGCCAGCAGCTTATTCTCGGGAACTGAAGCTTTCTTT,CASSLFSGTEAFF
TRBV4-3,TRBD1,14,TRBJ1-3,NA,TGCGCCAGCAGCCTACAGGGGGCTGGAAACACCATATATTTT,CASSLQGAGNTIYF
TRBV5-1,NA,15,TRBJ2-7,NA,TGCGCCAGCAGCTTGGATGGGGGGAGTGGAGACGAGCAGTACTTC,CASSLDGGSGDEQYF
TRBV29-1,TRBD1,15,TRBJ1-2,NA,TGCAGCGTTGAAAGGGGACAGGGTGGGCACTATGGCTACACCTTC,CSVERGQGGHYGYTF
TRBV21-1,NA,14,TRBJ2-7,NA,TGTGCCAGCAATCCACAGGGTTTAGGCTACGAGCAGTACTTC,CASNPQGLGYEQYF
TRBV3-1/TRBV3-2,TRBD2,13,TRBJ2-1,NA,TGTGCCAGCAGCCAGCGGGAGTACAATGAGCAGTTCTTC,CASSQREYNEQFF
TRBV7-2,NA,17,TRBJ1-5,NA,TGTGCCAGCAGCTTAGACTCAGGGGTGGGAAGCAATCAGCCCCAGCATTTT,CASSLDSGVGSNQPQHF
TRBV4-1,NA,14,TRBJ1-2,few,TGCGCCAGCCGTGAGGGGGGGGGCAACTATGGCTACACCTTC,CASREGGGNYGYTF
TRBV15,NA,16,TRBJ1-3,NA,TGTGCCACCAGCAACGGACAGTACTCCTCTGGAAACACCATATATTTT,CATSNGQYSSGNTIYF
TRBV7-2,NA,15,TRBJ1-2,NA,TGTGCCAGCAGCTTAGGGGATCCGGACTACTATGGCTACACCTTC,CASSLGDPDYYGYTF
TRBV19,NA,15,TRBJ1-5,NA,TGTGCCAGTAGCCTGATCGTCGAGGGTAATCAGCCCCAGCATTTT,CASSLIVEGNQPQHF
TRBV2,TRBD1,14,TRBJ1-1,NA,TGTGCCAGCAGTGGCGGGACAGTGGATACTGAAGCTTTCTTT,CASSGGTVDTEAFF
TRBV3-1/TRBV3-2,NA,15,TRBJ2-7,NA,TGTGCCAGCAGCCAAGGTAATCGGGAAAACTACGAGCAGTACTTC,CASSQGNRENYEQYF
TRBV7-8,NA,14,TRBJ1-4,NA,TGTGCCAGCAGCGCCGACTCAAGAGGGGAAAAACTGTTTTTT,CASSADSRGEKLFF
TRBV12-3/TRBV12-4,TRBD1,13,TRBJ2-1,once,TGTGCCAGCAGTTTGGGACAGGCCAATGAGCAGTTCTTC,CASSLGQANEQFF
TRBV6-5,TRBD1,14,TRBJ1-5,once,TGTGCCAGCAGAAGACAGGGGACGGGCCAGCCCCAGCATTTT,CASRRQGTGQPQHF
TRBV11-3,TRBD1,13,TRBJ1-1,NA,TGTGCCAGCAGCCAGGGGGCGGGCACTGAAGCTTTCTTT,CASSQGAGTEAFF
TRBV13,NA,14,TRBJ2-2,few,TGTGCCAGCAGCTCGGGACAGAACACCGGGGAGCTGTTTTTT,CASSSGQNTGELFF
TRBV7-2,NA,13,TRBJ1-2,NA,TGTGCCAGCAGCCCTACAGCAGGGTATGGCTACACCTTC,CASSPTAGYGYTF
TRBV11-2,TRBD1,15,TRBJ1-1,NA,TGTGCCAGCAGCCCTGGACAGGGGCTGAACACTGAAGCTTTCTTT,CASSPGQGLNTEAFF
TRBV14,NA,13,TRBJ1-1,NA,TGTGCCAGCAGCCTAACGAGGAACACTGAAGCTTTCTTT,CASSLTRNTEAFF
TRBV19,NA,15,TRBJ2-5,once,TGTGCCAGTAGCAAAGACCGGGGAGACCAAGAGACCCAGTACTTC,CASSKDRGDQETQYF
TRBV6-5,TRBD2,15,TRBJ2-3,NA,TGTGCCAGCCGCTCCGGGGGGGAGGGCACAGATACGCAGTATTTT,CASRSGGEGTDTQYF
TRBV19,NA,13,TRBJ1-3,NA,TGTGCCAGCCTACCGACAGCGAGAAACACCATATATTTT,CASLPTARNTIYF